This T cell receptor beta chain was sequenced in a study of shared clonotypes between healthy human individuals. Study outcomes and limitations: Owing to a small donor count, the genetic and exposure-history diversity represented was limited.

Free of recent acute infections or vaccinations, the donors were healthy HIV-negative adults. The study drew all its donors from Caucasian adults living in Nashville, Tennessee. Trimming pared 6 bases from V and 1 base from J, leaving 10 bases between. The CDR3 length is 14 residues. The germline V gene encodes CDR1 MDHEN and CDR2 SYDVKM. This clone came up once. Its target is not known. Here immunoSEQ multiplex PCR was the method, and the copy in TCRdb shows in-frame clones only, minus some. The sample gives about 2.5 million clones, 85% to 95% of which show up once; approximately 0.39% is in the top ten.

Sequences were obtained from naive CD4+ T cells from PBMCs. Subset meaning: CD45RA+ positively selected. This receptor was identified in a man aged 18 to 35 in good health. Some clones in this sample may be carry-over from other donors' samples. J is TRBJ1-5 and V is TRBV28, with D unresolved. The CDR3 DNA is TGTGCCAGCAGCCCCCTCGGGAGCAATCAGCCCCAGCATTTT. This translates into CASSPLGSNQPQHF.